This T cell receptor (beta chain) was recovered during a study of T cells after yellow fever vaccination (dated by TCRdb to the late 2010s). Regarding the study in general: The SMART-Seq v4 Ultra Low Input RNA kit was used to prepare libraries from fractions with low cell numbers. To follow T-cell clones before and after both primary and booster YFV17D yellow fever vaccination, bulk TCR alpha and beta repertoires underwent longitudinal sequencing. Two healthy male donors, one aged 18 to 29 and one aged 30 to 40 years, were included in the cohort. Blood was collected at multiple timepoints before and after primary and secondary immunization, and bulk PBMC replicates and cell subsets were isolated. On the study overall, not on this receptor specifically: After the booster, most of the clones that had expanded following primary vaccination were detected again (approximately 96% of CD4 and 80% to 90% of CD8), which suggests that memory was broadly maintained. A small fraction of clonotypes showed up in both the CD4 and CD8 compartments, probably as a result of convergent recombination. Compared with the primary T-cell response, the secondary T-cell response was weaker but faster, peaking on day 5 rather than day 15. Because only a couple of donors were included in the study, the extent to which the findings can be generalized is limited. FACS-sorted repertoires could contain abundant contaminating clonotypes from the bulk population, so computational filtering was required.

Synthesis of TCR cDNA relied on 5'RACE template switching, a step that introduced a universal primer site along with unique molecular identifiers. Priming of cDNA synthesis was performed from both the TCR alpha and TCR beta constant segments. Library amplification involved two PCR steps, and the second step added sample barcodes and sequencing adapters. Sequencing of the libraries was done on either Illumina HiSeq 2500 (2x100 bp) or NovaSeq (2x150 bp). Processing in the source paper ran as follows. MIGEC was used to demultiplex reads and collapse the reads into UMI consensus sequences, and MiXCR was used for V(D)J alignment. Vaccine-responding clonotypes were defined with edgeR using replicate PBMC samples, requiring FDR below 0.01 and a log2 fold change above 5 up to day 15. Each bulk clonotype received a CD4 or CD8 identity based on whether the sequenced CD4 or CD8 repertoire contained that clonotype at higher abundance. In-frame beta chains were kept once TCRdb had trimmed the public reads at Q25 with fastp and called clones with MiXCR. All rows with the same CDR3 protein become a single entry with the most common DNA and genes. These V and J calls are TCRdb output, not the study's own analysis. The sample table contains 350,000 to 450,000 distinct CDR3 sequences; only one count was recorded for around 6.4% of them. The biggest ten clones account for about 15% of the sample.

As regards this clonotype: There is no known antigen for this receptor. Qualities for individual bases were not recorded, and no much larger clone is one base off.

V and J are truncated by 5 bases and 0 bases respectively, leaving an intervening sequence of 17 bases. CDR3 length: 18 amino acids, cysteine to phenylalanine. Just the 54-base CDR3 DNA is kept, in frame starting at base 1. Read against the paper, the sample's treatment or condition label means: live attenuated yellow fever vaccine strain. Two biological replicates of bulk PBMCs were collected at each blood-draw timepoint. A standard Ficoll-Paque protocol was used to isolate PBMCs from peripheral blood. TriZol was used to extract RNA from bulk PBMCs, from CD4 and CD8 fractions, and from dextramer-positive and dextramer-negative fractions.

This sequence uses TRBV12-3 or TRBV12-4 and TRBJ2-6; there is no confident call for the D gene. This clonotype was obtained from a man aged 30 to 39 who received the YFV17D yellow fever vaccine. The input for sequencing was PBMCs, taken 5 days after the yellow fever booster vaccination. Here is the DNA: TGTGCCAGCAGTCTACCCCTAGGCGCCGGCTCTGGGGCCAACGTCCTGACTTTC. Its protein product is CASSLPLGAGSGANVLTF.